The clone carrying this TCR beta chain was detected many times. V dropped 2 bases and J dropped 8 bases, with 15 bases sitting between them. Germline CDR1 is DFQATT and CDR2 is SNEGSKA (reference sequence). This CDR3 has 13 residues. The sample is drawn from a study of molecular identifiers for immune sequencing clone quantification. When naive CD8 T cells were sorted, they were gated as CD8+CD4-CCR7+CD45RA+. TCRdb re-analysed the PCR reads in MiXCR, keeping a single row per CDR3 protein. The sample holds 50,000 to 75,000 distinct CDR3 sequences; approximately 18% are singletons and the top ten take about 1.3%.

The sequenced material came from naive CD8+ T cells from blood, with Jurkat cell RNA spiked in. The subset here: FACS-sorted CD8+CD4-CCR7+CD45RA+ naive T cells. The sequence was obtained from a human donor in good health. Some libraries in this study had Jurkat cell RNA spiked in. The rearrangement joins TRBV20-1 to TRBJ1-1; D may be TRBD1 (5 bases). CDR3 residues: CSARPTRRGEAFF. For the CDR3, the DNA is TGCAGTGCTAGACCCACGCGAAGGGGAGAAGCTTTCTTT.